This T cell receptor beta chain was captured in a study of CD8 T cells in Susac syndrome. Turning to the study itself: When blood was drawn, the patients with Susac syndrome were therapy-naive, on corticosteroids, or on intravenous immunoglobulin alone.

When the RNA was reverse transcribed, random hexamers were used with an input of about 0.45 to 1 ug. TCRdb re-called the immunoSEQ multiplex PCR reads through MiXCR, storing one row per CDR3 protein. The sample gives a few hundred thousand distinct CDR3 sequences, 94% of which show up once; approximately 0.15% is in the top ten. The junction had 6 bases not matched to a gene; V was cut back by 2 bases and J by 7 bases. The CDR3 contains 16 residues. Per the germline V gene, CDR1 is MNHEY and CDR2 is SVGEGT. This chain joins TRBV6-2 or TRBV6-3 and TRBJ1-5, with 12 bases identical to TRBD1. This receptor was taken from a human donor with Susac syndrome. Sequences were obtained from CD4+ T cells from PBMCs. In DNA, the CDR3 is TGTGCCAGCAGTTACCGGGGACAGGGGGCATACCAGCCCCAGCATTTT. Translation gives CASSYRGQGAYQPQHF.